Listed below are T cell receptor beta chains from one sample, sequenced in a study of T cell responses to AZD1222 COVID-19 vaccine. Some clones are missing from TCRdb's copy, which holds only in-frame ones; the method was immunoSEQ multiplex PCR. The table has roughly 150,000 clones, over 85% seen once. This specimen was peripheral blood, taken 28 days after the second AZD1222 dose. All receptors come from an adult who received the AZD1222 COVID-19 vaccine. The CDR3 runs from the conserved cysteine through the conserved F or W. Each record gives: V gene, D gene, clone size, J gene, CDR3 protein, CDR3 DNA. D genes are given only for firm matches. A row's size may be missing; if present it is once, few, many or a size class.

V gene: TRBV7-9; D gene: -; clone size: -; J gene: TRBJ2-1; CDR3 protein: CASSPIELYNEQFF; CDR3 DNA: TGTGCCAGCAGCCCCATAGAACTCTACAATGAGCAGTTCTTC
V gene: TRBV21-1; D gene: -; clone size: -; J gene: TRBJ1-2; CDR3 protein: CASSKFRLVGSGRKTGNYGYTF; CDR3 DNA: TGTGCCAGCAGCAAATTTCGTTTAGTTGGATCTGGGCGCAAGACAGGGAACTATGGCTACACCTTC
V gene: TRBV15; D gene: -; clone size: -; J gene: TRBJ1-5; CDR3 protein: CATSRPRRSAQPQHF; CDR3 DNA: TGTGCCACCAGCAGACCCCGACGGTCGGCTCAGCCCCAGCATTTT
V gene: TRBV29-1; D gene: -; clone size: -; J gene: TRBJ2-2; CDR3 protein: CSVLVAGQPGELFF; CDR3 DNA: TGCAGCGTTTTGGTGGCGGGCCAGCCCGGGGAGCTGTTTTTT
V gene: TRBV4-1; D gene: TRBD1; clone size: -; J gene: TRBJ2-4; CDR3 protein: CASSQEVGTDIQYF; CDR3 DNA: TGCGCCAGCAGCCAAGAAGTCGGGACAGACATTCAGTACTTC
V gene: TRBV6-5; D gene: -; clone size: -; J gene: TRBJ1-1; CDR3 protein: CASSPVREITEAFF; CDR3 DNA: TGTGCCAGCAGCCCAGTGCGGGAGATCACTGAAGCTTTCTTT
V gene: TRBV10-3; D gene: -; clone size: -; J gene: TRBJ1-1; CDR3 protein: CAAGNTGRNTEAFF; CDR3 DNA: TGTGCCGCCGGGAACACCGGGAGGAACACTGAAGCTTTCTTT
V gene: TRBV11-3; D gene: -; clone size: -; J gene: TRBJ1-1; CDR3 protein: CASSRRAASPPRAFF; CDR3 DNA: TGTGCCAGCAGCCGTCGAGCCGCCTCTCCACCCAGAGCTTTCTTT
V gene: TRBV12-3/TRBV12-4; D gene: -; clone size: -; J gene: TRBJ1-5; CDR3 protein: CASSLGVVQPQHF; CDR3 DNA: TGTGCCAGCAGTTTAGGCGTAGTTCAGCCCCAGCATTTT
V gene: TRBV4-1; D gene: -; clone size: once; J gene: TRBJ2-5; CDR3 protein: CASSQELVRETQYF; CDR3 DNA: TGCGCCAGCAGCCAAGAACTAGTCCGAGAGACCCAGTACTTC
V gene: TRBV5-1; D gene: TRBD1; clone size: -; J gene: TRBJ2-7; CDR3 protein: CASSSWTGGTYEQYF; CDR3 DNA: TGCGCCAGCAGCTCGTGGACAGGGGGAACCTACGAGCAGTACTTC
V gene: TRBV2; D gene: -; clone size: few; J gene: TRBJ2-7; CDR3 protein: CASSDLFEGGSYEQYF; CDR3 DNA: TGTGCCAGCAGTGATCTGTTCGAGGGGGGCTCCTACGAGCAGTACTTC
V gene: TRBV19; D gene: -; clone size: -; J gene: TRBJ1-1; CDR3 protein: CASSYEGLNTEAFF; CDR3 DNA: TGTGCCAGTAGTTATGAGGGCCTGAACACTGAAGCTTTCTTT
V gene: TRBV9; D gene: -; clone size: -; J gene: TRBJ2-3; CDR3 protein: CASSPGRGGTDTQYF; CDR3 DNA: TGTGCCAGCAGCCCAGGTCGCGGGGGCACAGATACGCAGTATTTT
V gene: TRBV18; D gene: -; clone size: -; J gene: TRBJ1-2; CDR3 protein: CASSPRAGDYIAVYGYTF; CDR3 DNA: TGTGCCAGCTCACCCAGGGCCGGGGACTACATCGCCGTGTATGGCTACACCTTC
V gene: TRBV5-1; D gene: -; clone size: -; J gene: TRBJ2-4; CDR3 protein: CASSSGVKNIQYF; CDR3 DNA: TGCGCCAGCAGCTCGGGAGTCAAAAACATTCAGTACTTC
V gene: TRBV7-2; D gene: -; clone size: -; J gene: TRBJ1-1; CDR3 protein: CASSLLGQGKAFF; CDR3 DNA: TGTGCCAGCAGCTTATTGGGCCAGGGTAAGGCTTTCTTT
V gene: TRBV5-1; D gene: TRBD1; clone size: -; J gene: TRBJ1-6; CDR3 protein: CASSFTGGNFPLHF; CDR3 DNA: TGCGCCAGCAGCTTTACAGGGGGAAATTTTCCCCTCCACTTT
V gene: TRBV4-1; D gene: -; clone size: -; J gene: TRBJ2-3; CDR3 protein: CASSRTQGPSTDTQYF; CDR3 DNA: TGCGCCAGCAGCCGCACCCAGGGCCCAAGCACAGATACGCAGTATTTT
V gene: TRBV19; D gene: -; clone size: -; J gene: TRBJ1-4; CDR3 protein: CASSNIMEGKLFF; CDR3 DNA: TGTGCCAGTAGTAATATTATGGAGGGAAAACTGTTTTTT
V gene: TRBV13; D gene: -; clone size: -; J gene: TRBJ1-1; CDR3 protein: CASRYELKAFF; CDR3 DNA: TGTGCCAGCAGATACGAGCTTAAAGCTTTCTTT
V gene: TRBV5-1; D gene: -; clone size: few; J gene: TRBJ2-7; CDR3 protein: CASSLYMGESYEQYF; CDR3 DNA: TGCGCCAGCAGCTTATACATGGGTGAATCCTACGAGCAGTACTTC
V gene: TRBV4-1; D gene: -; clone size: once; J gene: TRBJ1-3; CDR3 protein: CASSQVYPGRGGDTIYF; CDR3 DNA: TGCGCCAGCAGCCAAGTTTATCCCGGGAGGGGGGGAGACACCATATATTTT
V gene: TRBV5-1; D gene: -; clone size: -; J gene: TRBJ1-2; CDR3 protein: CASSFGSLGYTF; CDR3 DNA: TGCGCCAGCAGCTTCGGGAGTCTGGGCTACACCTTC
V gene: TRBV6-6; D gene: -; clone size: -; J gene: TRBJ1-6; CDR3 protein: CASSPGWGEGNNSPLHF; CDR3 DNA: TGTGCCAGCAGTCCCGGTTGGGGGGAAGGGAATAATTCACCCCTCCACTTT
V gene: TRBV6-6; D gene: -; clone size: -; J gene: TRBJ1-1; CDR3 protein: CASSYEPLGTEAFF; CDR3 DNA: TGTGCCAGCAGTTATGAGCCCTTAGGCACTGAAGCTTTCTTT
V gene: TRBV6-5; D gene: TRBD1; clone size: -; J gene: TRBJ1-1; CDR3 protein: CASSPDRARGTEAFF; CDR3 DNA: TGTGCCAGCAGTCCTGACAGGGCGAGAGGAACTGAAGCTTTCTTT
V gene: TRBV7-6; D gene: -; clone size: -; J gene: TRBJ1-2; CDR3 protein: CASSLEAQGVYGYTF; CDR3 DNA: TGTGCCAGCAGCTTAGAGGCCCAGGGAGTCTATGGCTACACCTTC
V gene: TRBV7-2; D gene: -; clone size: -; J gene: TRBJ1-3; CDR3 protein: CASSLGDPGNTIYF; CDR3 DNA: TGTGCCAGCAGCTTAGGGGACCCAGGAAACACCATATATTTT
V gene: TRBV10-3; D gene: -; clone size: -; J gene: TRBJ1-1; CDR3 protein: CAISGAGSLNTEAFF; CDR3 DNA: TGTGCCATCAGCGGGGCAGGCTCTCTGAACACTGAAGCTTTCTTT
V gene: TRBV6-1; D gene: -; clone size: -; J gene: TRBJ2-5; CDR3 protein: CASSELGGTQETQYF; CDR3 DNA: TGTGCCAGCAGTGAACTCGGGGGAACACAAGAGACCCAGTACTTC
V gene: TRBV3-1/TRBV3-2; D gene: -; clone size: -; J gene: TRBJ1-1; CDR3 protein: CASSPPWGLQGNTEAFF; CDR3 DNA: TGTGCCAGCAGCCCTCCATGGGGTTTACAGGGGAACACTGAAGCTTTCTTT
V gene: TRBV28; D gene: -; clone size: -; J gene: TRBJ1-5; CDR3 protein: CASSNRYNQPQHF; CDR3 DNA: TGTGCCAGCAGTAACCGATATAATCAGCCCCAGCATTTT
V gene: TRBV12-3/TRBV12-4; D gene: -; clone size: -; J gene: TRBJ1-2; CDR3 protein: CASSLTAGDGYTF; CDR3 DNA: TGTGCCAGCAGTTTGACGGCCGGGGATGGCTACACCTTC
V gene: TRBV5-4; D gene: TRBD1; clone size: -; J gene: TRBJ2-5; CDR3 protein: CASSLQGAGETQYF; CDR3 DNA: TGTGCCAGCAGCTTACAGGGGGCAGGGGAGACCCAGTACTTC
V gene: TRBV2; D gene: -; clone size: once; J gene: TRBJ2-7; CDR3 protein: CASSDDRPYEQYF; CDR3 DNA: TGTGCCAGCAGTGATGACAGGCCCTACGAGCAGTACTTC
V gene: TRBV5-1; D gene: -; clone size: -; J gene: TRBJ2-7; CDR3 protein: CASRVDGGPYEQYF; CDR3 DNA: TGCGCCAGCAGGGTGGACGGGGGCCCCTACGAGCAGTACTTC
V gene: TRBV27; D gene: TRBD2; clone size: -; J gene: TRBJ2-7; CDR3 protein: CASSSGLRHYEQYF; CDR3 DNA: TGTGCCAGCAGTTCGGGACTACGGCACTACGAGCAGTACTTC
V gene: TRBV19; D gene: -; clone size: -; J gene: TRBJ2-4; CDR3 protein: CASSTGGNIQYF; CDR3 DNA: TGTGCCAGTAGTACTGGGGGGAACATTCAGTACTTC
V gene: TRBV3-1/TRBV3-2; D gene: -; clone size: once; J gene: TRBJ2-4; CDR3 protein: CASSQEGRGIAKNIQYF; CDR3 DNA: TGTGCCAGCAGCCAAGAAGGCCGGGGGATAGCCAAAAACATTCAGTACTTC
V gene: TRBV2; D gene: -; clone size: -; J gene: TRBJ1-6; CDR3 protein: CASSAVGLGNSPLHF; CDR3 DNA: TGTGCCAGCAGTGCCGTCGGGCTGGGAAATTCACCCCTCCACTTT
V gene: TRBV3-1/TRBV3-2; D gene: -; clone size: -; J gene: TRBJ1-5; CDR3 protein: CASSPGGFSPNQPQHF; CDR3 DNA: TGTGCCAGCAGCCCCGGGGGGTTCTCCCCCAATCAGCCCCAGCATTTT
V gene: TRBV2; D gene: -; clone size: -; J gene: TRBJ1-2; CDR3 protein: CASSPQGYGYTF; CDR3 DNA: TGTGCCAGCAGTCCACAGGGATATGGCTACACCTTC
V gene: TRBV11-3; D gene: TRBD2; clone size: -; J gene: TRBJ2-3; CDR3 protein: CASSFGTSGSTDTQYF; CDR3 DNA: TGTGCCAGCAGCTTTGGGACTAGCGGTAGCACAGATACGCAGTATTTT
V gene: TRBV11-1; D gene: TRBD1; clone size: -; J gene: TRBJ1-6; CDR3 protein: CASRTTGVPNSPLHF; CDR3 DNA: TGTGCCAGCAGGACGACAGGGGTCCCTAATTCACCCCTCCACTTT
V gene: TRBV7-2; D gene: -; clone size: few; J gene: TRBJ1-2; CDR3 protein: CASSLLPSFDRRGGYTF; CDR3 DNA: TGTGCCAGCAGCCTCCTACCCTCCTTCGACAGGAGGGGTGGCTACACCTTC
V gene: TRBV19; D gene: -; clone size: -; J gene: TRBJ1-6; CDR3 protein: CASREDDPWSPLHF; CDR3 DNA: TGTGCCAGTAGGGAGGACGACCCTTGGTCACCCCTCCACTTT
V gene: TRBV3-1/TRBV3-2; D gene: -; clone size: few; J gene: TRBJ1-4; CDR3 protein: CASSPNGGEKLFF; CDR3 DNA: TGTGCCAGCAGCCCAAACGGGGGCGAAAAACTGTTTTTT
V gene: TRBV18; D gene: -; clone size: -; J gene: TRBJ2-2; CDR3 protein: CASSPRIGGRVQSGELFF; CDR3 DNA: TGTGCCAGCTCACCACGTATTGGAGGCAGAGTTCAATCCGGGGAGCTGTTTTTT
V gene: TRBV5-4; D gene: TRBD1; clone size: once; J gene: TRBJ2-6; CDR3 protein: CASSPTRDSASSGANVLTF; CDR3 DNA: TGTGCCAGCAGCCCCACCAGGGACAGCGCGAGCTCTGGGGCCAACGTCCTGACTTTC
V gene: TRBV18; D gene: -; clone size: -; J gene: TRBJ1-1; CDR3 protein: CASSPPSRSWNTEAFF; CDR3 DNA: TGTGCCAGCTCACCTCCATCTCGTAGTTGGAACACTGAAGCTTTCTTT
V gene: TRBV13; D gene: -; clone size: -; J gene: TRBJ1-6; CDR3 protein: CASSPSGLNSPLHF; CDR3 DNA: TGTGCCAGCAGCCCGTCGGGGCTTAATTCACCCCTCCACTTT
V gene: TRBV6-5; D gene: -; clone size: -; J gene: TRBJ2-2; CDR3 protein: CAGRAPTGELFF; CDR3 DNA: TGTGCCGGCCGGGCCCCCACCGGGGAGCTGTTTTTT
V gene: TRBV4-1; D gene: TRBD2; clone size: -; J gene: TRBJ2-7; CDR3 protein: CASSQAGRGGRWSYEQYF; CDR3 DNA: TGCGCCAGCAGCCAAGCTGGGCGGGGGGGGCGATGGTCCTACGAGCAGTACTTC
V gene: TRBV6-6; D gene: -; clone size: -; J gene: TRBJ2-2; CDR3 protein: CASSYTVVELFF; CDR3 DNA: TGTGCCAGCAGTTATACGGTTGTGGAGCTGTTTTTT